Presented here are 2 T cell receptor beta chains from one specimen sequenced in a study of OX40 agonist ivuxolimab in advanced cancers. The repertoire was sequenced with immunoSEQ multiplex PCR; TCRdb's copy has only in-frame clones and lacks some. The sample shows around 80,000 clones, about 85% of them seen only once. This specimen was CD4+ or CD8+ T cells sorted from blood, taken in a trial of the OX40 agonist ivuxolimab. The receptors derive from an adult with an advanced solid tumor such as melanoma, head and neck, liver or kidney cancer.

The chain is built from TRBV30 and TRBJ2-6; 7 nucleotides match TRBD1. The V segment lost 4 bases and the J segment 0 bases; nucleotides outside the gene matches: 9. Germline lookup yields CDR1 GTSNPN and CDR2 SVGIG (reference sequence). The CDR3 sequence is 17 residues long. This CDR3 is CAWTLGTVSSGANVLTF. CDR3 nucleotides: TGTGCCTGGACCCTAGGGACAGTGAGCTCTGGGGCCAACGTCCTGACTTTC.

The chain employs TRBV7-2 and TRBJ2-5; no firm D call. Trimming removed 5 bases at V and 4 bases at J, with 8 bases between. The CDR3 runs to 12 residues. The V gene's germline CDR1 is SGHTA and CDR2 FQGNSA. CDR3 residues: CASSPLAETQYF. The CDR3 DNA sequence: TGTGCCAGCAGCCCCTTGGCAGAGACCCAGTACTTC.